Listed below are T cell receptor beta chains from one sample, sequenced in a study of T cell repertoires in cytomegalovirus infection. In TCRdb, the reads were re-called with MiXCR into one record per CDR3 protein. This table has around 210,000 distinct CDR3 sequences, around 6.4% appearing once. The material sequenced was PBMCs. Receptors originate from a human donor in good health (CMV status not recorded). Some clones in this sample may be carry-over from other donors' samples. The CDR3 runs from the conserved cysteine through the conserved F or W. Each record gives: J gene, V gene, clone size, D gene, CDR3 DNA, CDR3 protein. The D gene is left open where the match is weak. Clone sizes are given selectively: once, few, many, or a class where the clone is expanded.

TRBJ2-1 | TRBV12-3/TRBV12-4 | many | . | TGTGCCAGCACTGGGTTCCATGAGCAGTTCTTC | CASTGFHEQFF
TRBJ1-6 | TRBV7-9 | . | . | TGTGCCAGCAGCTTTTTGACCTCCAGCTCCTATAATTCACCCCTCCACTTT | CASSFLTSSSYNSPLHF
TRBJ1-5 | TRBV4-1 | many | . | TGCGCCAGCAGCCAAGACTGGGGACAGCCCCAGCATTTT | CASSQDWGQPQHF
TRBJ2-1 | TRBV28 | many | TRBD2 | TGTGCCAGCAGCCCCTTGGTCTTAGCGGGGGGGGACGAGCAGTTCTTC | CASSPLVLAGGDEQFF
TRBJ1-5 | TRBV7-2 | many | . | TGTGCCAGCAGCTTAAGCGCGAATCAGCCCCAGCATTTT | CASSLSANQPQHF
TRBJ2-4 | TRBV12-3/TRBV12-4 | many | . | TGTGCCAGCAGTTCTAGCCTGACCAAAAACATTCAGTACTTC | CASSSSLTKNIQYF
TRBJ2-7 | TRBV5-1 | many | . | TGCGCCAGCAGCCTCAGAGAGGGCCCGGGCTACGAGCAGTACTTC | CASSLREGPGYEQYF
TRBJ2-1 | TRBV7-9 | many | . | TGTGCCAGCAGCTCCTCCGGGGGGCCTTCATCCTTC | CASSSSGGPSSF
TRBJ1-1 | TRBV2 | few | . | TGTGCCAGCAGTGTCCCAGCCGAGAACACTGAAGCTTTCTTT | CASSVPAENTEAFF
TRBJ2-7 | TRBV5-6 | . | TRBD2 | TGTGCCAGCAGCGGAGCGGGGGCCTACGAGCAGTACTTC | CASSGAGAYEQYF
TRBJ2-3 | TRBV4-3 | many | TRBD2 | TGCGCCAGCAGCCAAGATCCGGGGGGGCTCGATACGCAGTATTTT | CASSQDPGGLDTQYF
TRBJ1-1 | TRBV28 | many | . | TGTGCCAGCAGTTCATCGGGGGCGAACACTGAAGCTTTCTTT | CASSSSGANTEAFF
TRBJ2-3 | TRBV7-2 | many | . | TGTGCCAGCAGCTTAGCGCGGGGCTCGAGCACAGATACGCAGTATTTT | CASSLARGSSTDTQYF
TRBJ2-5 | TRBV20-1 | many | TRBD1 | TGCAGTGCGTACTTGACAGGGCGAGAGACCCAGTACTTC | CSAYLTGRETQYF
TRBJ1-2 | TRBV11-2 | many | . | TGTGCCAGCAGCCCGAGCCAGGGTTCGCGGTTATTAAACTATGGCTACACCTTC | CASSPSQGSRLLNYGYTF
TRBJ2-1 | TRBV4-3 | . | . | TGCGCCAGCAGCCCCCGACTGGCCAATGAGCAGTTCTTC | CASSPRLANEQFF
TRBJ1-5 | TRBV6-1 | many | . | TGTGCCAGTTCCTACAGGGCCGAGATCCAGCCCCAGCATTTT | CASSYRAEIQPQHF
TRBJ2-5 | TRBV14 | . | TRBD1 | TGTGCCAGCAGCCCGTGGACAGGGGGCATTAGCGGGGCGGAGACCCAGTACTTC | CASSPWTGGISGAETQYF
TRBJ2-4 | TRBV12-3/TRBV12-4 | many | . | TGTGCCAGCAGTAGGACAGGGACTACCAATAACATTCAGTACTTC | CASSRTGTTNNIQYF
TRBJ2-5 | TRBV18 | . | . | TGTGCCAGCTCCCCGACGACAGGAGAGACCCAGTACTTC | CASSPTTGETQYF
TRBJ2-2 | TRBV29-1 | many | TRBD1 | TGCAGCATAGACAGGGAAAACACCGGGGAGCTGTTTTTT | CSIDRENTGELFF
TRBJ2-1 | TRBV10-3 | . | . | TGTGCCATCAGTCCACCTCCCGTCGGCGTCAATGAGCAGTTCTTC | CAISPPPVGVNEQFF
TRBJ1-5 | TRBV30 | many | . | TGTGCCTGGAGTCTAGAGACAGGTCGTAGCAATCAGCCCCAGCATTTT | CAWSLETGRSNQPQHF
TRBJ2-2 | TRBV6-2/TRBV6-3 | many | . | TGTGCCAGCAGTTACTCGGAGGGGAGGCCCACCGGGGAGCTGTTTTTT | CASSYSEGRPTGELFF
TRBJ1-1 | TRBV29-1 | few | TRBD1 | TGCAGCGTTCACCCTGACAGGGGAACGGGTGAAGCTTTCTTT | CSVHPDRGTGEAFF
TRBJ1-5 | TRBV7-2 | many | . | TGTGCCAGCAGCCTTAAAATCAATCAGCCCCAGCATTTT | CASSLKINQPQHF
TRBJ2-1 | TRBV6-2/TRBV6-3 | many | TRBD2 | TGTGCCAGCAGTTACATGTCCCCAGCGGGGGGCCTACTCAATGAGCAGTTCTTC | CASSYMSPAGGLLNEQFF
TRBJ2-1 | TRBV11-2 | many | TRBD2 | TGTGCCAGCAGCTTATGGTCGGGGGGAAATGAGCAGTTCTTC | CASSLWSGGNEQFF
TRBJ2-5 | TRBV6-2/TRBV6-3 | few | . | TGTGCCAGCAGTTACCCCTGGGGCCAAGAGACCCAGTACTTC | CASSYPWGQETQYF
TRBJ2-5 | TRBV20-1 | many | . | TGCAGTGCTAGATCTGCGGGGGCACGAGAGACCCAGTACTTC | CSARSAGARETQYF
TRBJ1-1 | TRBV7-2 | many | TRBD1 | TGTGCCAGCAGTTCGCAGGGGGACACTGAAGCTTTCTTT | CASSSQGDTEAFF
TRBJ2-1 | TRBV15 | few | . | TGTGCCACCAGCAGAGATCATACACCAAATGAGCAGTTCTTC | CATSRDHTPNEQFF
TRBJ1-5 | TRBV6-2/TRBV6-3 | many | . | TGTGCCAGCAGTTACTTCACGGTGGCAGGGCAAGATCAGCCCCAGCATTTT | CASSYFTVAGQDQPQHF
TRBJ1-2 | TRBV12-3/TRBV12-4 | few | . | TGTGCCAGCAGCGAGACAGTCTATGGCTACACCTTC | CASSETVYGYTF
TRBJ2-1 | TRBV6-2/TRBV6-3 | many | TRBD1 | TGTGCCAGTACAGGGGGCTACAATGAGCAGTTCTTC | CASTGGYNEQFF
TRBJ1-5 | TRBV20-1 | . | . | TGCAGTGCGAGGGCCCTTAGGGATCAGCCCCAGCATTTT | CSARALRDQPQHF
TRBJ1-1 | TRBV7-2 | few | . | TGTGCCAGCAGCTTCGACGGGGCGCACCCTGAAGCTTTCTTT | CASSFDGAHPEAFF
TRBJ2-3 | TRBV9 | few | TRBD1 | TGTGCCAGCAGCCTGACAGGGGAAATAGATACGCAGTATTTT | CASSLTGEIDTQYF
TRBJ2-5 | TRBV6-5 | many | . | TGTGCCAGCAGTTACTCTCCAGCGGGAGAGACCCAGTACTTC | CASSYSPAGETQYF
TRBJ1-2 | TRBV7-2 | many | TRBD1 | TGTGCCAGCAGCTTAGAAAGACAGGGGACCTATGGCTACACCTTC | CASSLERQGTYGYTF
TRBJ1-1 | TRBV7-2 | many | . | TGTGCCAGCAGCTCCCAGCCAGCGGGGGGCACTGAAGCTTTCTTT | CASSSQPAGGTEAFF
TRBJ2-5 | TRBV24-1 | . | . | TGTGCCACCAGTGATGTCGGACCCCTCGGCCTGGAGACCCAGTACTTC | CATSDVGPLGLETQYF
TRBJ2-5 | TRBV20-1 | many | TRBD1 | TGCAGTGCGGTCGGGACAGGGAGGCCGGAGACCCAGTACTTC | CSAVGTGRPETQYF
TRBJ2-2 | TRBV5-4 | many | . | TGTGCCAGCAGCTTGGGGACCCGGGGAACCGGGGAGCTGTTTTTT | CASSLGTRGTGELFF
TRBJ2-5 | TRBV18 | many | . | TGTGCCAGCTCACCACCGAATTTCCAGGACCAAGAGACCCAGTACTTC | CASSPPNFQDQETQYF
TRBJ2-1 | TRBV5-4 | many | . | TGTGCCAGCAGCTCCGGGACTTTAGAGCAGTTCTTC | CASSSGTLEQFF
TRBJ2-2 | TRBV9 | many | . | TGTGCCAGCAGCGTAGCCCCTGCGAACACCGGGGAGCTGTTTTTT | CASSVAPANTGELFF
TRBJ2-2 | TRBV5-5 | many | TRBD2 | TGTGCCAGCAGCGTAAGACTAGCGGGGAACACCGGGGAGCTGTTTTTT | CASSVRLAGNTGELFF
TRBJ2-7 | TRBV20-1 | many | TRBD2 | TGCAGTGCTGAGCCTCTAGGACTAGCGGGTTACGAGCAGTACTTC | CSAEPLGLAGYEQYF
TRBJ2-3 | TRBV13 | . | TRBD2 | TGTGCCAGCACCGGGGACCCTTTAGCGGGGGTATTCACAGATACGCAGTATTTT | CASTGDPLAGVFTDTQYF
TRBJ2-1 | TRBV20-1 | . | . | TGCAGTGCTATCCCAAGGCTATCGACCTACAATGAGCAGTTCTTC | CSAIPRLSTYNEQFF
TRBJ2-4 | TRBV7-9 | many | . | TGTGCCAGCAGCCAACAGGGAGCCAAAAACATTCAGTACTTC | CASSQQGAKNIQYF